Following are 9 T cell receptor beta chains from one sample sequenced in a study of molecular identifiers for immune sequencing clone quantification. TCRdb called the PCR reads again in MiXCR, with one record for every CDR3 protein. The sample consists of about 89,000 distinct CDR3 sequences, around 20% of them appearing once. Sequencing used naive CD8+ T cells from blood, with Jurkat cell RNA spiked in. Specified subset: FACS-sorted CD8+CD4-CCR7+CD45RA+ naive T cells. The receptors were gathered from a human donor in good health. Some libraries in this study had Jurkat cell RNA spiked in.

Turning to this clonotype: This may be a read error, as it is one base from a much larger clone. The chain couples TRBV25-1 to TRBJ1-4; 7 bases map to TRBD1. The germline V gene has CDR1 MGHDK and CDR2 SYGVNS. This CDR3 is built from 13 residues. V was pared by 6 bases and J by 8 bases, with 6 bases of the junction left unmatched. CDR3 residues: CASRLGGWEKLFF. The CDR3, as DNA: TGTGCCAGCAGATTAGGGGGCTGGGAAAAACTGTTTTTT.

This clonotype came up many times. V is TRBV19 and J is TRBJ2-6; 10 bases agree with TRBD1. Germline V gene sequence: CDR1 LNHDA, CDR2 SQIVND (reference sequence). The V gene end was trimmed by 10 bases and the J gene end by 0 bases; junction bases not matched to a gene: 3. The CDR3 extends over 15 amino acids. CDR3 amino acids: CATGTGVSGANVLTF. CDR3 DNA: TGTGCCACCGGGACAGGGGTCTCTGGGGCCAACGTCCTGACTTTC.

This clonotype was recorded many times. This chain uses TRBV29-1 with TRBJ2-5; D uncertain. Germline V gene data show CDR1 as SQVTM and CDR2 as ANQGSEA. The CDR3 is 15 residues long. Trimming took off 5 bases at V and 0 bases at J, with 16 bases between the two ends. The DNA for the CDR3 is TGCAGCGTTATAAAGCGAGGATCGTACCAAGAGACCCAGTACTTC. Encoded protein: CSVIKRGSYQETQYF. The full variable domain, rest sourced from reference TRBV29-1 and TRBJ2-5, is SAVISQKPSRDICQRGTSLTIQCQVDSQVTMMFWYRQQPGQSLTLIATANQGSEATYESGFVIDKFPISRPNLTFSTLTVSNMSPEDSSIYLCSVIKRGSYQETQYFGPGTRLLVL.

Many counts were recorded for this clonotype. The chain is built from TRBV28 and TRBJ2-3, with TRBD1 identical over 7 bases. V lost 7 bases and J lost 2; bases outside the gene matches: 9. The CDR3 covers 15 residues. Germline lookup yields CDR1 MDHEN and CDR2 SYDVKM. In DNA form, the CDR3 reads TGTGCCAGCACCCCCCGGACAGGAATCACAGATACGCAGTATTTT. Residues: CASTPRTGITDTQYF.

On this clonotype itself: The germline gene is not matched at one end of the junction; a read error may be the cause. This rearrangement joins TRBV7-2 to TRBJ2-7; 8 bases agree with TRBD1. The V gene's germline CDR1 is SGHTA and CDR2 FQGNSA. There are 14 residues in the CDR3. The CDR3 loop is CACSLEDRGYEQYF. The CDR3, as DNA: TGTGCCTGCAGCTTGGAAGACAGGGGCTACGAGCAGTACTTC.

Ten or more counts support this clonotype. The CDR3 spells CASSFPNQETQYF. As DNA, the CDR3 is TGTGCCAGCAGCTTCCCCAACCAAGAGACCCAGTACTTC. This chain links TRBV7-9 with TRBJ2-5; D remains ambiguous. Per germline, CDR1 SEHNR and CDR2 FQNEAQ (reference sequence). CDR3 length equals 13 residues. The V end was cut by 3 bases, the J end by 0 bases, with 5 bases between.

This clonotype was recorded at least ten times. The chain has TRBV28 and TRBJ1-4, with D possibly being TRBD1 (6 bases). The CDR3 sequence is 15 residues long. V was cut by 1 base and J by 4 bases, with 10 bases left in between. Germline V gene sequence: CDR1 MDHEN, CDR2 SYDVKM. The CDR3 sequence: CASSLLDSINEKLFF. In DNA, the CDR3 is TGTGCCAGCAGTTTATTGGACAGTATTAATGAAAAACTGTTTTTT.

This clonotype was seen at least ten times. The chain is built from TRBV24-1 and TRBJ2-2; 9 bases line up with TRBD1. The J segment lost 3 bases and the V segment lost 0 bases, leaving 4 bases of the junction unmatched. CDR1 is KGHDR, CDR2 SFDVKD, per germline. This CDR3 has 17 amino acids. Here the CDR3 reads CATSDLGTGLDTGELFF. CDR3 nucleotides: TGTGCCACCAGTGATTTGGGGACAGGGCTTGACACCGGGGAGCTGTTTTTT.

Turning to this clonotype: A much larger clonotype is one base distant, so this may be a read error. The chain links TRBV27 to TRBJ2-7; the D gene could be TRBD1 or TRBD2 (5 bases each). The CDR3 runs to 14 residues. The germline CDR1 and CDR2 sequences are MNHEY and SMNVEV (reference sequence). The V end lost 4 bases, the J end lost 2 bases, and 12 bases lay between the germline ends. CDR3 sequence (DNA): TGTGCCAGCAGTTGGGACGCCTGTGCCTACGAGCAGTACTTC. The encoded protein is CASSWDACAYEQYF.